Listed here are 30 T cell receptor beta chains from one sample, sequenced in a study of OX40 agonist ivuxolimab in advanced cancers. Clones were sequenced by immunoSEQ multiplex PCR, and TCRdb holds only the in-frame ones, with some missing. Counted here are tens of thousands of clones, about 93% occurring once; the ten biggest clones make up around 15%. The input for sequencing was CD4+ or CD8+ T cells sorted from blood, taken in a trial of the OX40 agonist ivuxolimab. These receptors all stem from an adult with an advanced solid tumor such as melanoma, head and neck, liver or kidney cancer.

The rearrangement joins TRBV9 to TRBJ2-1; 11 bases match TRBD2. Germline lookup yields CDR1 SGDLS and CDR2 YYNGEE. The CDR3 is 15 amino acids. With V trimmed by 4 bases and J by 10 bases, 10 bases remained unmatched. The CDR3 DNA is TGTGCCAGCAGCCGATTTAGCGGGGGGGCCGAGGAGCAGTTCTTC. It specifies CASSRFSGGAEEQFF.

As DNA, the CDR3 is TGTGCCAGCAGCCCGAATTCCAGGGGCGCTTTCTACGAGCAGTACTTC. It is translated as CASSPNSRGAFYEQYF. The rearrangement joins TRBV7-2 to TRBJ2-7; maybe TRBD1 (6 bases). The CDR3 length is 16 residues. Germline V gene data show CDR1 as SGHTA and CDR2 as FQGNSA. V lost 5 bases, J lost 3 bases, and 20 bases lay in between.

The rearrangement joins TRBV27 to TRBJ2-7, with 9 bases identical to TRBD1. This CDR3 is 15 amino acids long. Germline V lookup: CDR1 MNHEY, CDR2 SMNVEV (reference sequence). J lost 6 bases, V lost 3 bases, and 9 bases had no gene match. The CDR3 DNA is TGTGCCAGCAGTTTGTACCGGGACAGGGAGGGCGAGCAGTACTTC. Translating it yields CASSLYRDREGEQYF.

This chain links TRBV5-4 with TRBJ2-7; 7 bases map to TRBD2. The V segment lost 1 base and the J segment 2 bases; nucleotides outside the gene matches: 6. CDR1 is SGHNT and CDR2 is YYREEE in the germline V gene (reference sequence). This CDR3 contains 15 residues. The DNA of the CDR3 is TGTGCCAGCAGCTTGTGGGCTAGCGGAACCTACGAGCAGTACTTC. This encodes CASSLWASGTYEQYF. Drawing the rest from reference TRBV5-4 and TRBJ2-7, the complete variable domain is ETGVTQSPTHLIKTRGQQVTLRCSSQSGHNTVSWYQQALGQGPQFIFQYYREEENGRGNFPPRFSGLQFPNYSSELNVNALELDDSALYLCASSLWASGTYEQYFGPGTRLTVT.

The V gene is TRBV5-6, the J gene TRBJ2-1; 8 nucleotides align to TRBD2. The germline V gene encodes CDR1 SGHDT and CDR2 YYEEEE. The CDR3 extends over 19 amino acids. Trimming cost V 1 base and J 0 bases; bases outside gene matches: 12. CDR3 loop: CASSLLSTGSGSSYNEQFF. CDR3 nucleotides: TGTGCCAGCAGCTTGCTTTCGACTGGGAGCGGGAGCTCCTACAATGAGCAGTTCTTC.

The chain is built from TRBV5-6 and TRBJ2-3; possible D gene TRBD2, 6 bases. CDR1 and CDR2 (germline): SGHDT, YYEEEE. The CDR3 is 16 amino acids. Trimming cost V 0 bases and J 0 bases, with 11 bases left between them. The CDR3 DNA reads as TGTGCCAGCAGCTTGGAGGCCGGGGGAAGCACAGATACGCAGTATTTT. Translating gives CASSLEAGGSTDTQYF.

The V and J genes are TRBV7-2 and TRBJ2-7, with D tentatively TRBD2 (5 bases). CDR3 length: 19 residues. The germline V gene has CDR1 SGHTA and CDR2 FQGNSA. V was shortened by 5 bases and J by 2 bases, with 28 bases between the two germline ends. CDR3 sequence (DNA): TGTGCCAGCAGCCACACGCGCCGGGGTCTCCCCCTCATTGCCTACGAGCAGTACTTC. Translation gives CASSHTRRGLPLIAYEQYF.

The J gene is TRBJ2-6, the V gene TRBV27, with D possibly matching TRBD1 (6 bases). V dropped 3 bases and J dropped 4 bases, with 10 bases sitting between them. This CDR3 contains 15 residues. Germline V gene lookup returns CDR1 MNHEY and CDR2 SMNVEV (reference sequence). In DNA, the CDR3 is TGTGCCAGCAGTTTGAGGGGGTTGGGGGCCAACGTCCTGACTTTC. Residues: CASSLRGLGANVLTF.

The chain carries TRBV14 and TRBJ2-7; D is unclear. The V end lost 2 bases, the J end lost 3 bases, and 8 bases lay between the germline ends. CDR3 length: 13 amino acids. The V gene's germline CDR1 is SGHDN and CDR2 FVKESK. CDR3 nucleotides: TGTGCCAGCAGCCAAAGTTGGAGCTACGAGCAGTACTTC. This gives the protein CASSQSWSYEQYF.

This CDR3 is CASSSVDRGSTEAFF. The CDR3 DNA reads as TGTGCCAGCAGTTCAGTTGACAGGGGGAGCACTGAAGCTTTCTTT. The rearrangement joins TRBV28 to TRBJ1-1, with 9 bases identical to TRBD1. Germline assignment: CDR1 MDHEN and CDR2 SYDVKM. J was trimmed by 4 bases and V by 4 bases; bases with no gene match: 7. The CDR3 extends over 15 amino acids.

The J gene is TRBJ1-3, the V gene TRBV27, with D unclear. This CDR3 spans 14 amino acids. Per the germline V gene, CDR1 is MNHEY and CDR2 is SMNVEV (reference sequence). V was pared by 6 bases and J by 0 bases, with 9 bases between. This chain's CDR3 is CASSRLNSGNTIYF. In DNA form, the CDR3 reads TGTGCCAGCAGCCGACTGAACTCTGGAAACACCATATATTTT.

The chain is built from TRBV2 and TRBJ2-1; no definite D call. Germline loops: CDR1 SNHLY, CDR2 FYNNEI. CDR3 length equals 12 residues. Trimming took off 8 bases at V and 7 bases at J, with 12 bases between the two ends. CDR3 DNA: TGTGCCAGCCTCGAAACCGGGAATGAGCAGTTCTTC. Its translation: CASLETGNEQFF.

The chain carries TRBV4-1 and TRBJ2-3; the match to TRBD1 covers 10 bases. The CDR3 consists of 15 residues. Germline CDR1 and CDR2: MGHRA and YSYEKL. After removal of 4 bases from V and 5 bases from J, the junction contained 6 bases not matched to a gene. DNA of the CDR3: TGCGCCAGCAGCCTTGGACAGGGGGATGGAGATACGCAGTATTTT. This translates into CASSLGQGDGDTQYF.

This chain links TRBV27 with TRBJ1-2, with a possible D match to TRBD1 (6 bases). The germline V gene encodes CDR1 MNHEY and CDR2 SMNVEV (reference sequence). Trimming took 0 bases from V and 4 from J, leaving 15 bases between them. The CDR3 length is 16 residues. CDR3 sequence reads: CASSLSMGALSYGYTF. The CDR3, as DNA: TGTGCCAGCAGTTTATCGATGGGGGCGCTTAGCTATGGCTACACCTTC.

On this clone: This specimen includes other DNA sequences encoding the same CDR3. The genes are TRBV9 and TRBJ1-1, with TRBD1 matching 9 bases. Germline CDR1 SGDLS, CDR2 YYNGEE. CDR3 length: 13 amino acids. V dropped 7 bases and J dropped 4; count of bases not matched to a gene: 5. CDR3 DNA: TGTGCCAGCTCGACAGGGGGAGGCACTGAAGCTTTCTTT. This encodes CASSTGGGTEAFF.

This clone was counted only a few times. The rearrangement links TRBV27 to TRBJ2-7, with 10 bases that match TRBD2. Losses at the gene ends were 5 bases for V and 2 bases for J; bases not matched to a gene: 6. This CDR3 region has 15 residues. Germline CDR1 reads MNHEY; CDR2 reads SMNVEV (reference sequence). The CDR3 DNA sequence: TGTGCCAGCAGTCGCGTTGGGACTAGCGCCTACGAGCAGTACTTC. As protein: CASSRVGTSAYEQYF.

The chain employs TRBV27 and TRBJ2-7; TRBD2 aligns across 12 bases. Germline CDR1 is MNHEY and CDR2 is SMNVEV (reference sequence). Losses at the gene ends were 6 bases for V and 2 bases for J; bases not matched to a gene: 11. This CDR3 is built from 17 residues. The CDR3 here is CASSRPGLAGIAYEQYF. The CDR3 DNA reads as TGTGCCAGCAGCCGCCCGGGACTAGCGGGTATCGCCTACGAGCAGTACTTC.

This chain's CDR3 is CASSFYLSSGNTIYF. Written as DNA, the CDR3 is TGTGCCAGCAGTTTTTATCTCAGCTCTGGAAACACCATATATTTT. The genes are TRBV28 and TRBJ1-3; no definite D call. Trimming cost V 3 bases and J 0 bases, with 9 bases left between them. CDR1 and CDR2 from the germline V gene are MDHEN and SYDVKM. The CDR3 has 15 residues.

The chain recombines TRBV10-1 with TRBJ2-5; 10 bases align to TRBD1. Germline-derived CDR1 and CDR2 are WNHNN and SYGVQD (reference sequence). This CDR3 contains 17 residues. The trim removed 6 bases at V and 7 bases at J, leaving 17 bases unmatched. Here the CDR3 reads CASRPGTGDKTGRTQYF. As DNA, the CDR3 is TGCGCCAGCAGGCCCGGGACAGGGGACAAGACGGGTAGGACCCAGTACTTC.

The V call is TRBV29-1, the J call TRBJ1-3; weak D call: TRBD1 (5 bases). Trimming took 4 bases from V and 4 from J, leaving 14 bases between them. The germline V gene has CDR1 SQVTM and CDR2 ANQGSEA. This CDR3 region has 14 residues. The CDR3 nucleotides read TGCAGCGTTGTCGGGGGGATCTTCGGAAACACCATATATTTT. It codes for CSVVGGIFGNTIYF.

The CDR3 spells CASSQGRVLNMNTEAFF. CDR3 bases: TGCGCCAGCAGCCAAGGGCGGGTCCTAAATATGAACACTGAAGCTTTCTTT. V gene TRBV4-3 combines with J gene TRBJ1-1; D gene ambiguous. This CDR3 region has 17 residues. CDR1 is LGHNA and CDR2 is YSLEER in the germline V gene. The V end lost 1 base, the J end lost 0 bases, and 15 bases lay between the germline ends.

The chain joins TRBV7-7 to TRBJ1-1, with D hard to call. V was clipped by 6 bases and J by 0 bases, with 17 bases between them. The CDR3 is 16 amino acids. Germline assignment: CDR1 SSHAT and CDR2 FNYEAQ (reference sequence). The CDR3 reads CASSAFSGTMNTEAFF. DNA of the CDR3: TGTGCCAGCAGTGCGTTCTCAGGCACCATGAACACTGAAGCTTTCTTT. Full variable domain (remainder filled in from reference TRBV7-7 and TRBJ1-1): GAGVSQSPRYKVTKRGQDVTLRCDPISSHATLYWYQQALGQGPEFLTYFNYEAQPDKSGLPSDRFSAERPEGSISTLTIQRTEQRDSAMYRCASSAFSGTMNTEAFFGQGTRLTVV.

The rearrangement links TRBV7-9 to TRBJ1-2, with D uncertain. CDR1 SEHNR and CDR2 FQNEAQ come from the germline V gene (reference sequence). Deletions cut 5 bases from V and 4 bases from J, with 14 bases between. The CDR3 has 14 amino acids. In DNA, the CDR3 is TGTGCCAGCAGCCCCGGTACAGCCACCTATGGCTACACCTTC. Translated, it gives CASSPGTATYGYTF.

CDR3 sequence reads: CASSFRLELAGDPYEQYF. CDR3 nucleotides: TGTGCCAGCAGCTTCAGGTTAGAACTAGCGGGAGACCCCTACGAGCAGTACTTC. This chain links TRBV7-2 with TRBJ2-7; the match to TRBD2 covers 11 bases. The junction had 12 bases not matched to a gene; V was cut back by 3 bases and J by 2 bases. The germline gives CDR1 SGHTA, CDR2 FQGNSA. This CDR3 is 18 amino acids long.

The chain recombines TRBV9 with TRBJ2-7, with D hard to call. The CDR3 has 15 residues. From germline, CDR1 is SGDLS and CDR2 YYNGEE. Deletions cut 0 bases from V and 3 bases from J, with 13 bases between. This CDR3 reads CASSVEGGSNYEQYF. CDR3 in DNA: TGTGCCAGCAGCGTAGAGGGTGGCAGTAACTACGAGCAGTACTTC.

The chain carries TRBV7-9 and TRBJ2-1, with D perhaps TRBD1 (6 bases). The V end was cut by 6 bases, the J end by 0 bases, with 12 bases between. From germline, CDR1 is SEHNR and CDR2 FQNEAQ (reference sequence). This CDR3 has 15 residues. CDR3 nucleotides: TGTGCCAGCAGACCCCGACAGGACTCCTACAATGAGCAGTTCTTC. This codes for CASRPRQDSYNEQFF.

This clone came up once. The gene calls are TRBV29-1 and TRBJ2-2, with a tentative D call TRBD1 (6 bases). Germline CDR1 and CDR2: SQVTM and ANQGSEA. The CDR3 loop spans 14 amino acids. V dropped 3 bases and J dropped 6 bases, with 14 bases sitting between them. The CDR3 loop is CSVDLGQGPGELFF. The CDR3 region has the DNA TGCAGCGTTGACTTGGGGCAGGGGCCCGGGGAGCTGTTTTTT.

The chain links TRBV6-6 to TRBJ1-2; TRBD1 aligns across 8 bases. Germline V gives CDR1 MNHNY, CDR2 SVGAGI (reference sequence). The CDR3 covers 14 residues. Trimming at V came to 5 bases and at J to 7 bases, leaving 9 bases not matched to a gene. The CDR3 reads CASSPTGANVGYTF. DNA of the CDR3: TGTGCCAGCAGTCCGACAGGGGCCAATGTTGGCTACACCTTC.

The CDR3 sequence is CASRGGQTNEKLFF. The DNA of the CDR3 is TGTGCCAGCAGGGGGGGGCAGACTAATGAAAAACTGTTTTTT. This chain uses TRBV7-8 with TRBJ1-4; D possibly corresponds to TRBD1 (6 bases). The CDR3 runs to 14 residues. CDR1 and CDR2 from the germline V gene are SGHVS and FQNEAQ. V was shortened by 6 bases and J by 2 bases, with 10 bases between the two germline ends. Looking up the rest from reference TRBV7-8 and TRBJ1-4 gives the full variable domain: GAGVSQSPRYKVAKRGQDVALRCDPISGHVSLFWYQQALGQGPEFLTYFQNEAQLDKSGLPSDRFFAERPEGSVSTLKIQRTQQEDSAVYLCASRGGQTNEKLFFGSGTQLSVL.

This chain connects TRBV6-1 to TRBJ1-1; the D is unclear. The CDR3 extends over 14 amino acids. V lost 1 base to trimming and J lost 0 bases, with 6 bases between them. Germline-derived CDR1 and CDR2 are MNHNS and SASEGT. CDR3 DNA sequence: TGTGCCAGCAGTGAAGTCAGGATGAACACTGAAGCTTTCTTT. This encodes CASSEVRMNTEAFF.